What follows describes a single T cell receptor beta chain. The antigen is unknown. V was clipped by 4 bases and J by 7 bases, with 15 bases between them. In germline, CDR1 is SGDLS, CDR2 YYNGEE. The CDR3 contains 13 residues. Each CDR3 protein is one row after TCRdb ran MiXCR on the RACE reads. The sample holds roughly 120,000 distinct CDR3 sequences, roughly 13% seen once. The time point denotes: pre-sensitization, week 0. The treatment was: therapeutic diphenylcyclopropenone sensitization with weekly scalp DPC. These data are taken from a study of human T cells and chemical hapten exposure. Study-wide context: Small pooled library volume differences chiefly drove per-sample TCR yield variation. Study-level findings and limits: Expanded TCRs grouped into significantly more large CDR3 similarity clusters than controls produced.

The V gene is TRBV9, the J gene TRBJ2-7, with D possibly TRBD2 on 6 matching bases. The sample in question was whole blood, obtained in connection with sensitization to the hapten diphenylcyclopropenone (DPC). This clonotype was sampled from a young woman with alopecia areata. Some clones in this sample may be carry-over from other donors' samples. CDR3 sequence reads: CASSPDVGGEQYF. In nucleotides, the CDR3 is TGTGCCAGCAGCCCAGACGTTGGGGGGGAGCAGTACTTC.